Listed here is a single T cell receptor (beta chain). As originally analysed: Amplification of reference gene primers provided the estimated nucleated cell counts. The protocol was immunoSEQ multiplex PCR, while the TCRdb copy is restricted to in-frame clones and leaves out a portion. Clone size and the V and J calls come from that table; the DNA yielded D and trimming. The table has about 140,000 clones, approximately 82% seen once. The sample comes from a study of blood T cell repertoires in COVID-19. Study-wide background: Italy, Spain and the United States were the sources of the convalescent and acute COVID-19 samples. The analysed material was cDNA or gDNA that came from T cells, B-cell-depleted T cells, or PBMCs.

CDR1 and CDR2 (germline): SGHNT, YENEEA. This CDR3 contains 15 residues. V shed 5 bases, J shed 7 bases, and the junction held 6 bases outside the gene matches. The specimen was peripheral blood. This clonotype was obtained from a man aged 60-69 years with active or convalescent COVID-19. The genes are TRBV11-3 and TRBJ2-2; 11 bases line up with TRBD2. CDR3 nucleotides: TGTGCCAGCAGCCCCAGGACTAGCGGGTACGGGGAGCTGTTTTTT. It yields the protein CASSPRTSGYGELFF.